This T cell receptor (beta chain) was sequenced during a study of blood T cell repertoires in COVID-19. The wider study: Acute-phase and convalescent COVID-19 samples originated in the United States, Italy and Spain.

The assay was immunoSEQ multiplex PCR, and TCRdb's table has in-frame clones only and misses some. The data hold 130,000 or so clones, with around 80% observed a single time. CDR3 length: 13 amino acids. V was pared by 4 bases and J by 4 bases, with 11 bases between. The germline gives CDR1 SGHDT, CDR2 YYEEEE. Specimen: PBMCs or T cells enriched from blood (not recorded which). V usage is TRBV5-6 and J usage is TRBJ1-2; unclear D gene. This clonotype was sampled from a middle-aged man with acute COVID-19. The CDR3 spells CASSEGVSYGYTF. The CDR3 DNA sequence: TGTGCCAGCAGCGAGGGAGTTAGCTATGGCTACACCTTC.